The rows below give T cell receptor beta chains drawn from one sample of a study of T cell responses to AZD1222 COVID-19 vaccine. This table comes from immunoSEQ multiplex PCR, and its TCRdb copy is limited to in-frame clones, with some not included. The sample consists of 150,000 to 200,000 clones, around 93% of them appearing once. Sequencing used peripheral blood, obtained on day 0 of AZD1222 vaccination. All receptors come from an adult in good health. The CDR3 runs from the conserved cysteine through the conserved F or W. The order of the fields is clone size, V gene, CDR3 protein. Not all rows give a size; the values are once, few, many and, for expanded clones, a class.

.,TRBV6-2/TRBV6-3,CASSYLGAGTDTQYF
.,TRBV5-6,CASTGRTYEQYF
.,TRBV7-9,CASSYRQGPRNRGADTQYF
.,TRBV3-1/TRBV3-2,CASSQRQVNEKLFF
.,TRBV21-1,CASSKVPREKLFF
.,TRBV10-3,CAISGGVYTEAFF
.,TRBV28,CASGGGARETQYF
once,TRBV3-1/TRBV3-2,CASSGTSYEQYF
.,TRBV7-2,CASSLATGRTGELFF
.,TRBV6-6,CASSYPDRASNQPQHF
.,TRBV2,CASSPGTGASYEQYF
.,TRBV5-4,CASSPTGVVKTQYF
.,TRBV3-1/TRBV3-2,CASSQQVSYNEQFF
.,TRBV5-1,CASSVGLRYGYTF
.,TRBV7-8,CASSLVVYEQYF
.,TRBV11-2,CASSTGTGAGNTIYF
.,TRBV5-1,CASSYVAGGQETQYF
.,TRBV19,CASSIPSLGGSYSNQPQHF
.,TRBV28,CASSLEVGELFF